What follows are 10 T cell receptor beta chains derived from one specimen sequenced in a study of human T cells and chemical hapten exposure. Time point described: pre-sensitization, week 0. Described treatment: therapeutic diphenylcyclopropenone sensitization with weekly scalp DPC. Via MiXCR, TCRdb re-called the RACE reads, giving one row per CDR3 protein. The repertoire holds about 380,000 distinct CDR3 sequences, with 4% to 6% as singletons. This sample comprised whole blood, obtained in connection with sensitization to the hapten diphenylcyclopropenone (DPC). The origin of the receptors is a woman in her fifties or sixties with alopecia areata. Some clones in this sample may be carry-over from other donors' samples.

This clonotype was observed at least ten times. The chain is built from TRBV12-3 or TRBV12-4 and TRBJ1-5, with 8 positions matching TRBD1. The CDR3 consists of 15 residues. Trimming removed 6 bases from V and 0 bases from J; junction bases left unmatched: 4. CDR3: CASSSDRGSNQPQHF. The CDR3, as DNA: TGTGCCAGCAGCTCCGACAGGGGTAGCAATCAGCCCCAGCATTTT.

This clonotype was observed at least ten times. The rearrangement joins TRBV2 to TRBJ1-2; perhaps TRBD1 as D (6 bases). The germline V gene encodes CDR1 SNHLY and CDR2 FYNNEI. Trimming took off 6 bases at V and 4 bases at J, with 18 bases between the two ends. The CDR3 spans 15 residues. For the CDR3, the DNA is TGTGCCAGCAGCGAGTACAGGGCATATGCCTATGGCTACACCTTC. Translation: CASSEYRAYAYGYTF.

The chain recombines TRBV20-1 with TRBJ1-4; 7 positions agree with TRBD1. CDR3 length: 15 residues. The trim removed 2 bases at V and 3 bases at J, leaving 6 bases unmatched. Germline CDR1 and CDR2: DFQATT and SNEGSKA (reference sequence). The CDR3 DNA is TGCAGTGCTAGATCTGAGACAGGGTCTAATGAAAAACTGTTTTTT. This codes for CSARSETGSNEKLFF.

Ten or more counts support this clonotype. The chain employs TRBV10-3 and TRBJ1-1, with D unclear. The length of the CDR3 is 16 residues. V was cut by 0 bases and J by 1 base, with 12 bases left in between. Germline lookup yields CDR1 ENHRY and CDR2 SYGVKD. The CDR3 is CAISESASAGNTEAFF. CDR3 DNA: TGTGCCATCAGTGAGTCGGCCTCAGCGGGGAACACTGAAGCTTTCTTT.

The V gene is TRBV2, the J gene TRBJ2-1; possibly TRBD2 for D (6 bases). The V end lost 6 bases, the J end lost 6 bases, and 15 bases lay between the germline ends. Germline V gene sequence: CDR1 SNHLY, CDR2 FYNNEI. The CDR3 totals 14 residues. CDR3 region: CASRGTAVRNEQFF. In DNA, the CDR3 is TGTGCCAGCAGGGGGACTGCCGTACGCAATGAGCAGTTCTTC.

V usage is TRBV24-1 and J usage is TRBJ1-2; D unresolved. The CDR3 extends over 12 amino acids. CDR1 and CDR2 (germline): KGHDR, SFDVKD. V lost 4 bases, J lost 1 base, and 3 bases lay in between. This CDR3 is CATSDGNYGYTF. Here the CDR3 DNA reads TGTGCCACCAGTGACGGTAACTATGGCTACACCTTC.

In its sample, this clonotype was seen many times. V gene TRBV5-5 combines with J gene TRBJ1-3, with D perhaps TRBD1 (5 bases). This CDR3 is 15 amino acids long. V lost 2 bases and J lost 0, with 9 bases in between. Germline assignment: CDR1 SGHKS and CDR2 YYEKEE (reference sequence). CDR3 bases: TGTGCCAGCAGCTTCGACAGAGGCTCTGGAAACACCATATATTTT. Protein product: CASSFDRGSGNTIYF.

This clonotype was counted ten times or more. CDR3 residues: CASSLTLTQPSTDTQYF. In DNA, the CDR3 is TGTGCCAGCAGCCTTACCCTGACGCAGCCTAGCACAGATACGCAGTATTTT. This chain connects TRBV7-2 to TRBJ2-3, with unresolved D. V was cut by 5 bases and J by 0 bases, with 18 bases left in between. Per the germline V gene, CDR1 is SGHTA and CDR2 is FQGNSA. CDR3 size: 17 residues.

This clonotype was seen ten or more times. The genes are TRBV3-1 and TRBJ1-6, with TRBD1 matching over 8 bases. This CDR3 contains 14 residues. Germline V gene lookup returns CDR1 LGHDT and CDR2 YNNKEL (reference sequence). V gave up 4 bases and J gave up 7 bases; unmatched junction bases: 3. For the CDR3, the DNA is TGTGCCAGCAGCCTCGGGACAGGCAATTCACCCCTCCACTTT. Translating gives CASSLGTGNSPLHF.

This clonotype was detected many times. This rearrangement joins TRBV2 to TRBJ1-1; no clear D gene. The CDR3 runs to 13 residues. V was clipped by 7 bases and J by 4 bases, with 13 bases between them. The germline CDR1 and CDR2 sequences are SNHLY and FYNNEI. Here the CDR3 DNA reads TGTGCCAGCATCTTGGACCTAACCACTGAAGCTTTCTTT. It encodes CASILDLTTEAFF.